Shown below are 31 T cell receptor beta chains from a single sample sequenced in a study of cytomegalovirus exposure and HLA in healthy donors. The protocol was immunoSEQ multiplex PCR, while the TCRdb copy is restricted to in-frame clones and leaves out a portion. Found here are over 150,000 clones, about 86% of them singletons; the top ten hold roughly 1.9%. Sequenced input: PBMCs. The receptors were sampled from a human donor in good health.

V and J are TRBV27 and TRBJ1-2; D is perhaps TRBD1 (6 bases). Germline V CDR1 and CDR2: MNHEY, SMNVEV (reference sequence). There are 16 residues in the CDR3. The V end was cut by 5 bases, the J end by 3 bases, with 19 bases between. The CDR3 region is CASSASQGSDYYGYTF. CDR3 coding DNA: TGTGCCAGCAGTGCATCCCAGGGGTCCGACTACTATGGCTACACCTTC.

The rearrangement links TRBV27 to TRBJ2-7; maybe TRBD2 (7 bases). The V gene lost 4 bases and the J gene lost 4 bases, with 14 bases spanning the gap. The CDR3 length is 14 residues. Germline CDR1 reads MNHEY; CDR2 reads SMNVEV (reference sequence). The CDR3 region has the DNA TGTGCCAGCAGTTCGGGGGGCCAGCCTTACGAGCAGTACTTC. Translation: CASSSGGQPYEQYF.

The rearrangement uses TRBV6-6 and TRBJ1-5; 7 positions match TRBD1. CDR1 and CDR2 from the germline V gene are MNHNY and SVGAGI (reference sequence). After removal of 7 bases from V and 11 bases from J, the junction contained 11 bases not matched to a gene. This CDR3 has 13 amino acids. CDR3 in amino acids: CASISNPGGTQHF. CDR3 nucleotide sequence: TGTGCCAGCATTAGCAACCCAGGGGGGACCCAGCATTTT.

The CDR3 loop is CSVVRLAGKNEQFF. The CDR3 bases are TGCAGCGTTGTGAGACTAGCGGGAAAGAATGAGCAGTTCTTC. The gene calls are TRBV29-1 and TRBJ2-1; 11 nucleotides agree with TRBD2. J was trimmed by 7 bases and V by 4 bases; bases with no gene match: 6. CDR3 length equals 14 residues. CDR1 SQVTM and CDR2 ANQGSEA come from the germline V gene.

The rearrangement joins TRBV11-2 to TRBJ1-2; maybe TRBD1 (5 bases). V was pared by 6 bases and J by 1 base, with 9 bases between. Germline CDR1 and CDR2: SGHAT and FQNNGV. This CDR3 spans 13 amino acids. The CDR3 protein is CASSQGFNYGYTF. In DNA form, the CDR3 reads TGTGCCAGCAGTCAGGGTTTTAACTATGGCTACACCTTC.

The chain employs TRBV4-3 and TRBJ2-2, with D possibly being TRBD2 (7 bases). Germline V lookup: CDR1 LGHNA, CDR2 YSLEER. CDR3 length equals 16 residues. Deletions cut 1 base from V and 5 bases from J, with 14 bases between. Here the CDR3 DNA reads TGCGCCAGCAGCCAAGCGGTGGGGGGGCGGACCGGGGAGCTGTTTTTT. This sequence encodes CASSQAVGGRTGELFF.

DNA of the CDR3: TGCGCCAGCAGCCTGACAACTAGCGGGACCACAGATACGCAGTATTTT. Residues: CASSLTTSGTTDTQYF. The chain has TRBV5-1 and TRBJ2-3, with TRBD2 matching 10 bases. The CDR3 is 16 amino acids. The V segment lost 4 bases and the J segment 2 bases; nucleotides outside the gene matches: 7. Per germline, CDR1 SGHRS and CDR2 YFSETQ.

This sequence joins TRBV9 and TRBJ1-2, with D tentatively TRBD1 (5 bases). The germline V gene has CDR1 SGDLS and CDR2 YYNGEE. With 4 bases removed from V and 2 bases from J, the gap between germline ends came to 18 bases. The CDR3 runs 16 residues. In nucleotides, the CDR3 is TGTGCCAGCAGCCCCACGGGGGGGAGACTCAACTATGGCTACACCTTC. As protein: CASSPTGGRLNYGYTF.

This clone was recorded only once. This chain uses TRBV12-5 with TRBJ2-5, with 7 bases lining up with TRBD1. V dropped 6 bases and J dropped 1; count of bases not matched to a gene: 8. Germline V CDR1 and CDR2: LGHNT, FRNRAP. This CDR3 has 15 amino acids. CDR3 bases: TGTGCTAGTGGCCTCGGGACAGAGGGCCAAGAGACCCAGTACTTC. This encodes CASGLGTEGQETQYF.

The chain links TRBV11-2 to TRBJ2-7, with D perhaps TRBD1 (6 bases). This CDR3 comprises 15 residues. V lost 0 bases and J lost 4, with 13 bases in between. The germline V gene has CDR1 SGHAT and CDR2 FQNNGV. In DNA form, the CDR3 reads TGTGCCAGCAGCTTAGATCTCGCGAGGGGGTACGAGCAGTACTTC. Amino acids: CASSLDLARGYEQYF.

This chain uses TRBV6-5 with TRBJ2-1, with 9 positions matching TRBD2. This CDR3 has 15 residues. Per the germline V gene, CDR1 is MNHEY and CDR2 is SVGAGI. Unmatched junction bases numbered 2, after V lost 3 bases and J lost 2 bases. Here the CDR3 reads CASSYSGGPYNEQFF. The DNA of the CDR3 is TGTGCCAGCAGTTATAGCGGGGGACCCTACAATGAGCAGTTCTTC.

The rearrangement links TRBV11-2 to TRBJ2-5; no firm D call. Trimming removed 3 bases at V and 3 bases at J, with 5 bases between. This CDR3 is built from 12 residues. The V gene's germline CDR1 is SGHAT and CDR2 FQNNGV. The DNA for the CDR3 is TGTGCCAGCAGCTTCGCAGAAGAGACCCAGTACTTC. This sequence encodes CASSFAEETQYF.

The V gene is TRBV19, the J gene TRBJ2-7; D is possibly TRBD1 (5 bases). V lost 0 bases to trimming and J lost 3 bases, with 6 bases between them. This CDR3 contains 13 residues. The germline V gene encodes CDR1 LNHDA and CDR2 SQIVND (reference sequence). This CDR3 is CASSIDQGYEQYF. CDR3 in DNA: TGTGCCAGTAGTATAGATCAGGGCTACGAGCAGTACTTC.

The V gene is TRBV6-6, the J gene TRBJ2-2; 7 bases line up with TRBD1. Germline V gene data show CDR1 as MNHNY and CDR2 as SVGAGI (reference sequence). V gave up 7 bases and J gave up 1 base; unmatched junction bases: 3. The CDR3 sequence is 14 residues long. The CDR3 coding sequence is TGTGCCAGCATCAGACAGGGGAACACCGGGGAGCTGTTTTTT. This translates into CASIRQGNTGELFF.

The chain recombines TRBV6-5 with TRBJ1-3; the D is unclear. Germline loops: CDR1 MNHEY, CDR2 SVGAGI. The germline V and J ends were trimmed by 5 bases and 4 bases, with 12 bases remaining between them. This CDR3 is 14 amino acids long. Here the CDR3 DNA reads TGTGCCAGCAGTGCACCTAACGGGGGAAACACCATATATTTT. Its translation is CASSAPNGGNTIYF.

The genes are TRBV5-4 and TRBJ1-1, with 9 bases aligning to TRBD1. The ends lost 4 bases at V and 8 bases at J; junction bases unmatched: 12. Germline CDR1 SGHNT, CDR2 YYREEE (reference sequence). CDR3 length equals 15 residues. CDR3 sequence (DNA): TGTGCCAGCAGCCCTAGACCGGGACAGGGATTAGAAGCTTTCTTT. Its translation is CASSPRPGQGLEAFF.

The chain joins TRBV25-1 to TRBJ2-3, with 7 bases matching TRBD1. This CDR3 region has 18 residues. CDR1 is MGHDK and CDR2 is SYGVNS in the germline V gene. With 2 bases clipped from V and 8 bases from J, the junction kept 19 bases outside the gene matches. CDR3 in DNA: TGTGCCAGCAGTGAACCGGGACAGTACAATGCAATGTGGGGTACGCAGTATTTT. Its translation is CASSEPGQYNAMWGTQYF.

The chain uses TRBV20-1 and TRBJ2-7, with D maybe TRBD2 (6 bases). Per germline, CDR1 DFQATT and CDR2 SNEGSKA (reference sequence). The CDR3 runs to 11 residues. V was pared by 3 bases and J by 3 bases, with 6 bases between. The CDR3: CSARTSYEQYF. The CDR3 region has the DNA TGCAGTGCTAGGACTAGCTACGAGCAGTACTTC.

The rearrangement uses TRBV5-4 and TRBJ2-5, with D possibly TRBD1 on 6 matching bases. V lost 7 bases and J lost 2, with 9 bases in between. CDR1 and CDR2 from the germline V gene are SGHNT and YYREEE (reference sequence). This CDR3 has 12 residues. The CDR3 DNA follows: TGTGCCAGCTCTACAGGGCAAGAGACCCAGTACTTC. Protein product: CASSTGQETQYF.

The table lists this clone with a few counts. This sequence joins TRBV13 and TRBJ1-2; no clear D. CDR1 is PRHDT, CDR2 FYEKMQ, per germline (reference sequence). Between the trimmed V and J ends, which lost 0 bases and 2 bases, there was a span of 7 bases. This CDR3 spans 14 amino acids. CDR3 protein: CASSLGRQNYGYTF. The CDR3 nucleotides read TGTGCCAGCAGCTTAGGGCGACAAAACTATGGCTACACCTTC.

The gene calls are TRBV29-1 and TRBJ2-1, with a tentative D call TRBD1 (6 bases). This CDR3 region has 13 residues. The V gene lost 4 bases and the J gene lost 6 bases, with 13 bases spanning the gap. Germline V lookup: CDR1 SQVTM, CDR2 ANQGSEA. CDR3 amino acids: CSVVAGVSNEQFF. CDR3 nucleotides: TGCAGCGTTGTGGCAGGGGTTTCCAATGAGCAGTTCTTC.

V and J are TRBV30 and TRBJ2-2; 7 bases align to TRBD1. Trimming cost V 2 bases and J 3 bases; bases outside gene matches: 6. This CDR3 contains 15 residues. Germline V gene sequence: CDR1 GTSNPN, CDR2 SVGIG (reference sequence). The CDR3, as DNA: TGTGCCTGGAGTCGGCAGGGGGTAGACACCGGGGAGCTGTTTTTT. Its protein product is CAWSRQGVDTGELFF. The variable domain in full, with the rest retrieved from reference TRBV30 and TRBJ2-2, is SQTIHQWPATLVQPVGSPLSLECTVEGTSNPNLYWYRQAAGRGLQLLFYSVGIGQISSEVPQNLSASRPQDRQFILSSKKLLLSDSGFYLCAWSRQGVDTGELFFGEGSRLTVL.

This clone was detected only once. The genes are TRBV5-4 and TRBJ2-7, with D unresolved. Trimming pared 2 bases from V and 1 base from J, leaving 7 bases between. Germline values: CDR1 SGHNT, CDR2 YYREEE (reference sequence). The length of the CDR3 is 13 residues. This CDR3 reads CASSFGGSYEQYF. DNA for the CDR3: TGTGCCAGCAGCTTTGGCGGATCCTACGAGCAGTACTTC. The full variable domain, with the rest looked up from reference TRBV5-4 and TRBJ2-7, is ETGVTQSPTHLIKTRGQQVTLRCSSQSGHNTVSWYQQALGQGPQFIFQYYREEENGRGNFPPRFSGLQFPNYSSELNVNALELDDSALYLCASSFGGSYEQYFGPGTRLTVT.

In DNA, the CDR3 is TGTGCCAGCAGTTACGGGGGCCCTCTAGACTACGAGCAGTACTTC. Protein product: CASSYGGPLDYEQYF. This rearrangement joins TRBV6-5 to TRBJ2-7; possibly TRBD1 for D (6 bases). With 2 bases removed from V and 3 bases from J, the gap between germline ends came to 14 bases. The CDR3 is 15 residues long. Looked up from germline, CDR1 is MNHEY and CDR2 is SVGAGI.

The count of this clone is one. The V call is TRBV6-1, the J call TRBJ2-7; 8 bases are shared with TRBD2. Germline CDR1 is MNHNS and CDR2 is SASEGT. Germline trimming cut 5 bases from V and 3 bases from J; bases unmatched to any gene: 6. The CDR3 consists of 14 residues. The CDR3 reads CASSPGLDLYEQYF. CDR3 bases: TGTGCCAGCAGTCCGGGACTAGACCTCTACGAGCAGTACTTC.

The chain joins TRBV4-1 to TRBJ2-7; possible D gene TRBD1, 6 bases. The CDR3 sequence is 15 residues long. Germline V gene sequence: CDR1 MGHRA, CDR2 YSYEKL. The V and J ends lost 0 bases and 4 bases respectively, with 13 bases between them. DNA of the CDR3: TGCGCCAGCAGCCAAGAAAAGGGGCAGGGGTACGAGCAGTACTTC. Translation gives CASSQEKGQGYEQYF.

This sequence joins TRBV2 and TRBJ1-5; D perhaps matches TRBD1 (6 bases). Germline V gene lookup returns CDR1 SNHLY and CDR2 FYNNEI. The CDR3 is 16 amino acids. V lost 5 bases to trimming and J lost 2 bases, with 16 bases between them. CDR3 DNA sequence: TGTGCCAGCAGTCCTGGGGGGGCCGGCGGCAATCAGCCCCAGCATTTT. Protein product: CASSPGGAGGNQPQHF. Using reference TRBV2 and TRBJ1-5 for the parts outside the CDR3, the full variable domain is EPEVTQTPSHQVTQMGQEVILRCVPISNHLYFYWYRQILGQKVEFLVSFYNNEISEKSEIFDDQFSVERPDGSNFTLKIRSTKLEDSAMYFCASSPGGAGGNQPQHFGDGTRLSIL.

This chain connects TRBV5-1 to TRBJ1-5, with D perhaps matching TRBD1 (5 bases). Germline V CDR1 and CDR2: SGHRS, YFSETQ. The CDR3 extends over 14 amino acids. The ends were cut back, 0 bases at V and 5 bases at J, with 9 bases in the middle. The CDR3 sequence is CASSLGGRDQPQHF. In DNA, the CDR3 is TGCGCCAGCAGCTTGGGGGGCAGGGATCAGCCCCAGCATTTT.

The chain couples TRBV27 to TRBJ2-7; a possible D gene is TRBD2 (5 bases). The V end was cut by 4 bases, the J end by 0 bases, with 7 bases between. This CDR3 is 13 amino acids long. The germline V gene encodes CDR1 MNHEY and CDR2 SMNVEV (reference sequence). The CDR3 DNA reads TGTGCCAGCAGTTCCGGGAACTCCTACGAGCAGTACTTC. Translation: CASSSGNSYEQYF.

The J gene is TRBJ1-1, the V gene TRBV14; D is unresolved. Trimming removed 3 bases from V and 0 bases from J, with 8 bases in between. Germline CDR1 reads SGHDN; CDR2 reads FVKESK. The CDR3 length is 14 residues. The CDR3 sequence: CASSQGSLNTEAFF. CDR3 DNA sequence: TGTGCCAGCAGCCAGGGCAGCCTGAACACTGAAGCTTTCTTT.

This chain joins TRBV5-4 and TRBJ2-1; 10 bases align to TRBD2. The CDR3 runs to 16 residues. Trimming removed 2 bases from V and 8 bases from J; junction bases left unmatched: 10. Germline CDR1 and CDR2: SGHNT and YYREEE (reference sequence). This chain's CDR3 is CASSFRVLAGRDEQFF. The CDR3, as DNA: TGTGCCAGCAGCTTTAGGGTACTAGCGGGAAGGGATGAGCAGTTCTTC.